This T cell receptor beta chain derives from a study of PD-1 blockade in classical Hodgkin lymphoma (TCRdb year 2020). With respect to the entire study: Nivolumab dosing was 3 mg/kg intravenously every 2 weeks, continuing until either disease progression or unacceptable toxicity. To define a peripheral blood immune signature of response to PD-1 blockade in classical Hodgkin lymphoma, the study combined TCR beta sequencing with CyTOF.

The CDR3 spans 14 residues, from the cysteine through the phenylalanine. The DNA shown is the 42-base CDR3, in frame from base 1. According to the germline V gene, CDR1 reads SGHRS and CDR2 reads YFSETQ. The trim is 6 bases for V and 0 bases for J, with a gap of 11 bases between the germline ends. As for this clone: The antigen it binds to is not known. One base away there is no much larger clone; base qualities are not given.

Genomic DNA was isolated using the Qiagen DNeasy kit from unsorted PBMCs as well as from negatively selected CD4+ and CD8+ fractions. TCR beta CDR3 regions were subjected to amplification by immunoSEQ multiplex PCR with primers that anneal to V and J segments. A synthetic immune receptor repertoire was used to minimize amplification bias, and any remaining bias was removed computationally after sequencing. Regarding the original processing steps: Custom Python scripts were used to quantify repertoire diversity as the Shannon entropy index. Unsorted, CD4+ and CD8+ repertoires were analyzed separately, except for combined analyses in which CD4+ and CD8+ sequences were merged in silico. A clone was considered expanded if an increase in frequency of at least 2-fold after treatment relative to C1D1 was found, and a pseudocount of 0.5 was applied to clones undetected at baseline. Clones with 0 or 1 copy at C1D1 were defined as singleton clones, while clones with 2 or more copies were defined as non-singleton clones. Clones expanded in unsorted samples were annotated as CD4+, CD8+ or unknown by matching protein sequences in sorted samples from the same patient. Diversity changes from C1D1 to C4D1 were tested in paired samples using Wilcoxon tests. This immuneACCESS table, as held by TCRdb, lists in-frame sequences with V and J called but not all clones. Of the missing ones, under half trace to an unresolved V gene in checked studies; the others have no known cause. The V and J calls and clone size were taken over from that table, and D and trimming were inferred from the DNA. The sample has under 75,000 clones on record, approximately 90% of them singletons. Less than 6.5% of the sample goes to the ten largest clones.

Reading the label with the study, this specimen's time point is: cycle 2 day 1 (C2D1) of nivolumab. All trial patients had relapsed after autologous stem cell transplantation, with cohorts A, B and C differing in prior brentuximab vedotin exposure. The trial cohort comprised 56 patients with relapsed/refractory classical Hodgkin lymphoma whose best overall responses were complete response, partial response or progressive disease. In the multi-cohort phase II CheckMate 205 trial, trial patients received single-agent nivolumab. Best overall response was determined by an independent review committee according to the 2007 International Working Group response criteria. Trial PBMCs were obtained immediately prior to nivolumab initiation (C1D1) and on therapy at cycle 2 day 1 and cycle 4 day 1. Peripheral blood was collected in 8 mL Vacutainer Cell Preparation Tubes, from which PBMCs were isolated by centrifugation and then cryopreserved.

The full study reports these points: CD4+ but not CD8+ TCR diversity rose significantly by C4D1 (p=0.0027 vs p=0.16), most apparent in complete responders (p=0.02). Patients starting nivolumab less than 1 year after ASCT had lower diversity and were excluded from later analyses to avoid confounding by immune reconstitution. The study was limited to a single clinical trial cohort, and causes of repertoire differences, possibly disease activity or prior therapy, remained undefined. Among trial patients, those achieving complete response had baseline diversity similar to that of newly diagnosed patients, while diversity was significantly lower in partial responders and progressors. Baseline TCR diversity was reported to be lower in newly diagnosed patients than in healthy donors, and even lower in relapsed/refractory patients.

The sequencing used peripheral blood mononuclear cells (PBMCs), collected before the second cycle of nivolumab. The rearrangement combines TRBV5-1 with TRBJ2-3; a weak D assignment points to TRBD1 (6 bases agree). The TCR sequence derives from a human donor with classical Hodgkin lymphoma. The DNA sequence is TGCGCCAGCACCGGACAGTTTAGCACAGATACGCAGTATTTT. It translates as CASTGQFSTDTQYF.